This T cell receptor beta chain emerged from a study of T cell responses to AZD1222 COVID-19 vaccine. For the study at large: Pooling of second doses given at about 4 or about 12 weeks was done.

A word on this clone: Its antigen is currently unknown.

J gave up 0 bases and V 7 bases, and 17 bases lay outside the gene matches. The CDR3 length is 19 residues. Study-wide results and caveats: Baseline seropositivity occurred in only a handful of AZD1222 recipients. Unmutated variant regions are reportedly the target of nearly half of TCRs that are spike-specific. Spike-specific TCR repertoires showed rising breadth and depth after two AZD1222 doses.

The table came from immunoSEQ multiplex PCR; TCRdb's copy has only in-frame clones and leaves some out. The sample gives 75,000 to 95,000 clones, 85% of which show up once; about an eighth is in the top ten. This clonotype originated in an adult in good health. V is TRBV23-1 and J is TRBJ2-2, with TRBD2 identical over 7 bases. TRBV23-1 has ORF status, its function being uncertain. The sample here was peripheral blood, taken on day 0 of AZD1222 vaccination. The CDR3 DNA reads as TGCGCCAGCATACGGACTAGACTAAGCTACAACGCGAACACCGGGGAGCTGTTTTTT. It yields the protein CASIRTRLSYNANTGELFF.